The 10 T cell receptor beta chains listed next were all sequenced from one sample in a study of blood T cell repertoires in COVID-19 (dated by TCRdb to the early 2020s). The library was produced with the immunoSEQ multiplex PCR assay. What TCRdb holds here is the immuneACCESS table cut down to in-frame rearrangements. Part of the clones is not present; checked against another copy, under half of the missing clones reflect an unresolved V gene, and the others are unexplained. The sample profile shows 84,000 or so clones; roughly 86% of them were found once. The top ten constitute 0.95% to 1.5% of the sample. Sequenced: peripheral blood. Receptors were obtained from a woman older than 75 with acute or convalescent COVID-19.

This clone was recorded a few times. The chain links TRBV11-2 to TRBJ2-1, with 8 bases matching TRBD2. The CDR3 has 14 residues. Germline V gene lookup returns CDR1 SGHAT and CDR2 FQNNGV. Germline trimming cut 0 bases from V and 9 bases from J; bases unmatched to any gene: 4. As DNA, the CDR3 is TGTGCCAGCAGCTTAGAAGGACTAGCCGCTGAGCAGTTCTTC. Amino acid sequence: CASSLEGLAAEQFF.

The genes are TRBV12-3 or TRBV12-4 and TRBJ1-2; D gene uncertain. The CDR3 covers 13 residues. Between the trimmed V and J ends, which lost 3 bases and 4 bases, there was a span of 9 bases. CDR3 in amino acids: CASSFPGGYGYTF. In nucleotides, the CDR3 is TGTGCCAGCAGTTTCCCGGGAGGCTATGGCTACACCTTC.

In its sample, this clone was seen many times. This chain uses TRBV14 with TRBJ2-2; 7 positions match TRBD1. Germline lookup yields CDR1 SGHDN and CDR2 FVKESK. There are 16 residues in the CDR3. J was trimmed by 5 bases and V by 3 bases; bases with no gene match: 9. CDR3 amino acids: CASSHRDRTFTGELFF. CDR3 in DNA: TGTGCCAGCAGCCACCGGGACAGAACTTTTACCGGGGAGCTGTTTTTT. Full variable domain (rest looked up from reference TRBV14 and TRBJ2-2): EAGVTQFPSHSVIEKGQTVTLRCDPISGHDNLYWYRRVMGKEIKFLLHFVKESKQDESGMPNNRFLAERTGGTYSTLKVQPAELEDSGVYFCASSHRDRTFTGELFFGEGSRLTVL.

The J gene is TRBJ2-5, the V gene TRBV9, with 10 bases that match TRBD1. The V and J ends lost 3 bases and 1 base, in that order; junction bases with no gene match: 3. The CDR3 totals 15 residues. Germline-derived CDR1 and CDR2 are SGDLS and YYNGEE. The CDR3 coding sequence is TGTGCCAGCAGCGAGGGACAGGGGATCCAAGAGACCCAGTACTTC. This gives the protein CASSEGQGIQETQYF.

J is TRBJ1-1 and V is TRBV12-3 or TRBV12-4; TRBD1 might be the D (5 bases). The CDR3 consists of 13 residues. The V end lost 11 bases, the J end lost 2 bases, and 15 bases lay between the germline ends. The CDR3 region is CAGGTGVNTEAFF. DNA for the CDR3: TGTGCCGGCGGAACAGGAGTCAACACTGAAGCTTTCTTT.

This clone was detected only once. CDR3 DNA: TGTGCCAGCACAGACAGGACTCGGTCCTACGAGCAGTACTTC. Protein: CASTDRTRSYEQYF. This chain connects TRBV13 to TRBJ2-7; tentative D call: TRBD1 (6 bases). Per the germline V gene, CDR1 is PRHDT and CDR2 is FYEKMQ (reference sequence). The CDR3 contains 14 residues. V lost 7 bases to trimming and J lost 1 base, with 14 bases between them.

For the CDR3, the DNA is TGTGCCAGCTCACGAGGGACTAGCGGGAGGCAGAACACCGGGGAGCTGTTTTTT. This sequence encodes CASSRGTSGRQNTGELFF. V is TRBV18 and J is TRBJ2-2; 15 nucleotides line up with TRBD2. The junction had 4 bases not matched to a gene; V was cut back by 4 bases and J by 1 base. CDR3 length: 18 amino acids. CDR1 and CDR2 (germline): KGHSH, LQKENI.

The chain combines TRBV6-5 with TRBJ1-2; 9 positions match TRBD1. Losses at the gene ends were 5 bases for V and 4 bases for J; bases not matched to a gene: 8. The CDR3 is 15 amino acids. The V gene's germline CDR1 is MNHEY and CDR2 SVGAGI. The CDR3 DNA is TGTGCCAGCAGTCGAGGGACAGGGATGGGCTATGGCTACACCTTC. It specifies CASSRGTGMGYGYTF.

The chain joins TRBV29-1 to TRBJ2-1, with a tentative D call TRBD2 (5 bases). Trimming shortened V by 6 bases and J by 1 base, and 10 bases separated the two germline ends. Germline CDR1 reads SQVTM; CDR2 reads ANQGSEA. The CDR3 length is 13 residues. CDR3: CSVRAESYNEQFF. CDR3 sequence (DNA): TGCAGCGTGAGGGCGGAATCCTACAATGAGCAGTTCTTC.

The rearrangement joins TRBV25-1 to TRBJ1-4, with D perhaps matching TRBD1 (5 bases). Between the trimmed V and J ends, which lost 2 bases and 4 bases, there was a span of 11 bases. The CDR3 is made up of 15 amino acids. The germline V gene encodes CDR1 MGHDK and CDR2 SYGVNS. The CDR3 region is CASSERPGVNEKLFF. Written as DNA, the CDR3 is TGTGCCAGCAGTGAACGACCGGGGGTTAATGAAAAACTGTTTTTT.